This T cell receptor (beta chain) originates from a study of early T cells in non-severe SARS-CoV-2 infection. Overall study context: The sequenced material was bulk RNA from unsorted whole blood, and its chains were unpaired.

The CDR3 totals 12 residues. Deletions cut 8 bases from V and 3 bases from J, with 11 bases between. Germline CDR1 SQVTM, CDR2 ANQGSEA. In regard to this clonotype: This CDR3 fails to terminate in the conserved phenylalanine or tryptophan, so it likely reflects a read error.

TCRdb itself ran the 5' RACE reads through MiXCR, one entry per CDR3 protein. The table lists about 66,000 distinct CDR3 sequences, around 20% of them singletons. The chain employs TRBV29-1 and TRBJ2-1; D uncertain. Sample: whole blood, taken at baseline. The TCR comes from an adult who was a healthcare worker with PCR-confirmed SARS-CoV-2 infection or an uninfected control (not recorded which). The DNA of the CDR3 is TGCAGCATACGGCCCATCTACAATGAGCAGTTCCTC. Encoded protein: CSIRPIYNEQFL.